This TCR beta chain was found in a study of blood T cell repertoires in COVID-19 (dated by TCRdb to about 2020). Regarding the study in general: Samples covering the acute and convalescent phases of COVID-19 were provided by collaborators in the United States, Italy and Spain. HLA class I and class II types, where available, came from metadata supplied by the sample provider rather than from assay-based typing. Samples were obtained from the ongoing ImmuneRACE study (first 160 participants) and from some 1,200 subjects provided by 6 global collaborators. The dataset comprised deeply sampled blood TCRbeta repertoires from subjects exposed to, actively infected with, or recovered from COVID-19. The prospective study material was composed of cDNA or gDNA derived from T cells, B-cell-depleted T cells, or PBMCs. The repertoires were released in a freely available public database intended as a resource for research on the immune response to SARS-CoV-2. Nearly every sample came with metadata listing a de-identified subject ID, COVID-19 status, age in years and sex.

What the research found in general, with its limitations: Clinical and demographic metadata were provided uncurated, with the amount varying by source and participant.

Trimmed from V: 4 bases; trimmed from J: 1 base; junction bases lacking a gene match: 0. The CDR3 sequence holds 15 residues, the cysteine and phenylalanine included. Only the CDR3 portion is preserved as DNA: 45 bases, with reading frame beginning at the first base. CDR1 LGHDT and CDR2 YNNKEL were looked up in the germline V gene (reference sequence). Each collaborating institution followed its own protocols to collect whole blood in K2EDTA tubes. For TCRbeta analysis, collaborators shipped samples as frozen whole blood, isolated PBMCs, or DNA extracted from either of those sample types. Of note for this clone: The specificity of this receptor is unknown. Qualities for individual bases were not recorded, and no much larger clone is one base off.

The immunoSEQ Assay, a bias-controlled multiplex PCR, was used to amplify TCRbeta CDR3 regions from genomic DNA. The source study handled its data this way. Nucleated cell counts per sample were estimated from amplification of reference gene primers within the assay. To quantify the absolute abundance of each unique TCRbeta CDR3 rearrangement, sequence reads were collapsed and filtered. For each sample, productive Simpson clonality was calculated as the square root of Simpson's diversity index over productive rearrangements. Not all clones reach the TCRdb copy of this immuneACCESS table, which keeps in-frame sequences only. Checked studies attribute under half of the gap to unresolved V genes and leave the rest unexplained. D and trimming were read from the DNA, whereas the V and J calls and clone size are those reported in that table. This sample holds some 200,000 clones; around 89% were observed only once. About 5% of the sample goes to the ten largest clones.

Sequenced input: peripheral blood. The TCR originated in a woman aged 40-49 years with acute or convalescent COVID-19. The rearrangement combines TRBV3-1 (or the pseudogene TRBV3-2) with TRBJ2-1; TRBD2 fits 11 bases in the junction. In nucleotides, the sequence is TGTGCCAGCAGCCCTAGCGGGGGGTCCTACAATGAGCAGTTCTTC. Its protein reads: CASSPSGGSYNEQFF.